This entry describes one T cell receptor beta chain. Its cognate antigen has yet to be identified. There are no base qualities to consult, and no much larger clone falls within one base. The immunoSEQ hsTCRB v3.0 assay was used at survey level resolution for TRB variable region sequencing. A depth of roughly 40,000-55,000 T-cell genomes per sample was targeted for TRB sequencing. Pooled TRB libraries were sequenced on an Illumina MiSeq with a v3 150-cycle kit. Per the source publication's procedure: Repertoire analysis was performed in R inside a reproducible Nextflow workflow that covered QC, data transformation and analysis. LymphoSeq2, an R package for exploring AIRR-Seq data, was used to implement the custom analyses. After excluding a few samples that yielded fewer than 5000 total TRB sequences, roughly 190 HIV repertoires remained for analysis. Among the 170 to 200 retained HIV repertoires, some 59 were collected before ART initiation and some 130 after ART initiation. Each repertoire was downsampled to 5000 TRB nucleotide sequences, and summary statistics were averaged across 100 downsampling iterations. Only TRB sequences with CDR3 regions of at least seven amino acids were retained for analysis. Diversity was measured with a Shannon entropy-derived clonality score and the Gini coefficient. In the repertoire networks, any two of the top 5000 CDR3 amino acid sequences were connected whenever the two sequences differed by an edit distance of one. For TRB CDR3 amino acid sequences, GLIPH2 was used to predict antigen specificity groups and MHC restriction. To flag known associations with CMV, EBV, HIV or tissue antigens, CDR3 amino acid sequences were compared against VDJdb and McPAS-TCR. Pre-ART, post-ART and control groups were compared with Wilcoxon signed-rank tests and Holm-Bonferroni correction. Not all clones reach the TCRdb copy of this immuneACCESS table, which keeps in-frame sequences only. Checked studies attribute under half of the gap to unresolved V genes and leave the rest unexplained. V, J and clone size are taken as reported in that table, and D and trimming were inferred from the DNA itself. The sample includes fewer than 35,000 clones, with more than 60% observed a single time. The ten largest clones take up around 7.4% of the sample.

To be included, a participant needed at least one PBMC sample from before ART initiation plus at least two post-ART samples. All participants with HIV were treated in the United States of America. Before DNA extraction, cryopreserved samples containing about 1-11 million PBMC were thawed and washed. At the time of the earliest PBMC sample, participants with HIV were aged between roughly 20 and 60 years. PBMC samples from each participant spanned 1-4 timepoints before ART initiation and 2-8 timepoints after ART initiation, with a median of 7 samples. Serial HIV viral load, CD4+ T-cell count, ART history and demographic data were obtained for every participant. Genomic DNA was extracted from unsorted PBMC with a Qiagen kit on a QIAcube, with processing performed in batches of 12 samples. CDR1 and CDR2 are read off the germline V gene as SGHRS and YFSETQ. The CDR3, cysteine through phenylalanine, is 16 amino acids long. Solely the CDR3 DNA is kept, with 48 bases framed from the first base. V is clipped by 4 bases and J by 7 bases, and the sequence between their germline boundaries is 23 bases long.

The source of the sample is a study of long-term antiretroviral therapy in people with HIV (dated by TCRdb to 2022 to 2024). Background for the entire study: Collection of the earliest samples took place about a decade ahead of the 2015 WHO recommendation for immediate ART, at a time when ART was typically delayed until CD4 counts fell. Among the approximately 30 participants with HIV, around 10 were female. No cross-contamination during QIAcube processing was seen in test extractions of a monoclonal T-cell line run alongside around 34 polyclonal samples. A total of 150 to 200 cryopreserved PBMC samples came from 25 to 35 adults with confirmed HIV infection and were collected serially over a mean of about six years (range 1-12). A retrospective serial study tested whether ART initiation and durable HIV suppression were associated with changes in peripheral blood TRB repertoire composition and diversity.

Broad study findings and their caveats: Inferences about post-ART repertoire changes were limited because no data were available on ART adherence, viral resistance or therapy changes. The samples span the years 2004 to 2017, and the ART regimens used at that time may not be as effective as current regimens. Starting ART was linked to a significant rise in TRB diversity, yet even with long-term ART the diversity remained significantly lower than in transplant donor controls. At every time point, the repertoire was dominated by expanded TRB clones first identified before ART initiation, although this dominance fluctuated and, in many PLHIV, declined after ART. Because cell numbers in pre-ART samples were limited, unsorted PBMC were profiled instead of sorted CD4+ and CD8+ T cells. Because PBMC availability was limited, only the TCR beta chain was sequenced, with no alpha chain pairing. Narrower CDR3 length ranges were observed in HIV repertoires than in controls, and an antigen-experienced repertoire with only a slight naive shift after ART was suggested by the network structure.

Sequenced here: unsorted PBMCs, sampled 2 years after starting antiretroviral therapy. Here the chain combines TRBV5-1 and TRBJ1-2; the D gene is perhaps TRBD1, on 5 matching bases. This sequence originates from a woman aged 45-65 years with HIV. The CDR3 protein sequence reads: CASSPGDAVLFTGYTF. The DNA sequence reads TGCGCCAGCAGCCCGGGGGATGCCGTCCTTTTCACTGGCTACACCTTC.